These 15 T cell receptor beta chains were all obtained from the same sample, sequenced in a study of blood T cells in healthy people across ages. For the second PCR, which ran for 7 to 11 cycles, a sample-barcoded 5' primer and a J-beta primer mix were used. Using its own MiXCR run on the 5' RACE reads, TCRdb lists one record per CDR3 protein. The sample carries approximately 800,000 distinct CDR3 sequences, less than 80% recorded once. Specimen: blood. The receptors originated from a man between 25 and 39 years old in good health.

As to this clonotype: At one boundary the junction diverges from the germline segment, which might be a read error. The rearrangement uses TRBV29-1 and TRBJ1-2; unclear D gene. This CDR3 is 12 amino acids long. The germline CDR1 and CDR2 sequences are SQVTM and ANQGSEA. The CDR3, as DNA: TGCAGCGTTGTTGCCTCTGCCTATGACTACACCTTC. It is translated as CSVVASAYDYTF.

The chain links TRBV4-3 to TRBJ2-1; D possibly matches TRBD1 or TRBD2 (7 bases each). Germline lookup yields CDR1 LGHNA and CDR2 YSLEER. Trimming shortened V by 2 bases and J by 3 bases, and 17 bases separated the two germline ends. This CDR3 has 17 residues. The CDR3 is CASSQTQGGPDYNEQFF. DNA of the CDR3: TGCGCCAGCAGCCAAACGCAGGGGGGGCCGGACTACAATGAGCAGTTCTTC.

The V and J genes are TRBV5-5 and TRBJ2-7; D is unclear. V was shortened by 4 bases and J by 2 bases, with 13 bases between the two germline ends. This CDR3 is 14 amino acids long. The germline CDR1 and CDR2 sequences are SGHKS and YYEKEE (reference sequence). The DNA for the CDR3 is TGTGCCAGCAGCCCTGATTTCGGCCCCTACGAGCAGTACTTC. It specifies CASSPDFGPYEQYF.

The chain employs TRBV5-1 and TRBJ2-1; no clear D gene. V lost 2 bases and J 10 bases, leaving 16 bases between the germline ends. Looked up from germline, CDR1 is SGHRS and CDR2 is YFSETQ. The CDR3 runs 14 residues. CDR3 region: CASSFNPPNQEQFF. CDR3 DNA: TGCGCCAGCAGCTTCAACCCTCCAAACCAAGAGCAGTTCTTC. Supplemented by reference TRBV5-1 and TRBJ2-1, the full variable domain reads KAGVTQTPRYLIKTRGQQVTLSCSPISGHRSVSWYQQTPGQGLQFLFEYFSETQRNKGNFPGRFSGRQFSNSRSEMNVSTLELGDSALYLCASSFNPPNQEQFFGPGTRLTVL.

The chain employs TRBV6-5 and TRBJ2-4, with D tentatively TRBD2 (6 bases). Judging by the DNA end, TRBJ2-7 fits better; the J call may be wrong. The CDR3 is 12 amino acids. Germline CDR1 MNHEY, CDR2 SVGAGI. The CDR3 is CASLGGTYEQYF. The CDR3 DNA sequence: TGTGCCAGCTTGGGGGGAACCTACGAGCAGTACTTC.

This clonotype has a handful of counts. V is TRBV7-2 and J is TRBJ1-2, with 11 bases aligning to TRBD1. Trimming removed 5 bases from V and 8 bases from J; junction bases left unmatched: 7. The germline V gene has CDR1 SGHTA and CDR2 FQGNSA. The CDR3 extends over 14 amino acids. CDR3 sequence: CASSPWDRGVGYTF. In nucleotides, the CDR3 is TGTGCCAGCAGCCCTTGGGACAGGGGGGTAGGCTACACCTTC.

This chain joins TRBV10-3 and TRBJ2-5; D might be TRBD2 (5 bases). The CDR3 contains 13 residues. Germline-derived CDR1 and CDR2 are ENHRY and SYGVKD. Trimming took off 6 bases at V and 5 bases at J, with 13 bases between the two ends. DNA for the CDR3: TGTGCCATCAGGGACTCCCGATCGGAGACCCAGTACTTC. This translates into CAIRDSRSETQYF.

The rearrangement uses TRBV6-2 or TRBV6-3 and TRBJ1-5, with TRBD1 matching over 7 bases. This CDR3 has 16 residues. V shed 6 bases and J 5 bases; nucleotides not matched to a gene: 13. Germline CDR1 reads MNHEY; CDR2 reads SVGEGT. The CDR3 DNA is TGTGCCAGCAGAGGTGCTCGGGACAGAGTTCATCAGCCCCAGCATTTT. Translated, it gives CASRGARDRVHQPQHF.

This chain uses TRBV6-5 with TRBJ2-1; maybe TRBD2 (6 bases). The germline V and J ends were trimmed by 0 bases and 0 bases, with 9 bases remaining between them. This CDR3 is built from 16 residues. Germline V gives CDR1 MNHEY, CDR2 SVGAGI. The CDR3 loop reads CASSYSGRFSYNEQFF. CDR3 DNA: TGTGCCAGCAGTTACTCGGGGAGGTTCTCCTACAATGAGCAGTTCTTC.

J is TRBJ2-3 and V is TRBV4-3; D is tentatively TRBD1 or TRBD2 (7 bases each). The CDR3 totals 15 residues. Deletions cut 2 bases from V and 3 bases from J, with 12 bases between. Germline assignment: CDR1 LGHNA and CDR2 YSLEER. The CDR3 DNA reads TGCGCCAGCAGCCAACAGGGGGGGACAACAGATACGCAGTATTTT. Translation: CASSQQGGTTDTQYF.

J is TRBJ2-7 and V is TRBV29-1, with D perhaps assigned TRBD1 or TRBD2 (6 bases each). The length of the CDR3 is 13 residues. V lost 6 bases and J 3 bases, leaving 15 bases between the germline ends. CDR1 and CDR2 (germline): SQVTM, ANQGSEA. DNA of the CDR3: TGCAGCGTAGGGGGGCAGGGCCTCTACGAGCAGTACTTC. Its translation: CSVGGQGLYEQYF.

This clonotype was recorded a few times. The chain is built from TRBV29-1 and TRBJ1-2, with a tentative D call TRBD1 (6 bases). Germline CDR1 is SQVTM and CDR2 is ANQGSEA. Between the trimmed V and J ends, which lost 4 bases and 4 bases, there was a span of 16 bases. This CDR3 comprises 14 residues. CDR3 protein: CSVGLLGGPYGYTF. The CDR3 DNA sequence: TGCAGCGTTGGACTTCTAGGGGGACCCTATGGCTACACCTTC.

The chain employs TRBV13 and TRBJ2-4, with D possibly being TRBD1 (5 bases). The tail of the sequence fits TRBJ2-7 better, so the J call may be wrong. Germline values: CDR1 PRHDT, CDR2 FYEKMQ (reference sequence). This CDR3 has 12 residues. The CDR3 bases are TGTGCCAGCAGCCCCCACAGGTACGAGCAGTACTTC. Translating gives CASSPHRYEQYF.

V is TRBV5-1 and J is TRBJ2-3; possibly TRBD1 or TRBD2 for D (6 bases each). V was cut by 1 base and J by 3 bases, with 15 bases left in between. This CDR3 contains 16 residues. Germline values: CDR1 SGHRS, CDR2 YFSETQ. CDR3 in amino acids: CASSLRMGGVTDTQYF. Written as DNA, the CDR3 is TGCGCCAGCAGCTTGAGGATGGGGGGCGTGACAGATACGCAGTATTTT.

This chain connects TRBV28 to TRBJ2-1, with D perhaps TRBD1 or TRBD2 (5 bases each). The CDR3 is 14 amino acids. The germline gives CDR1 MDHEN, CDR2 SYDVKM. V lost 5 bases, J lost 7 bases, and 15 bases lay in between. In DNA form, the CDR3 reads TGTGCCAGCAGTACCGGGACCACGATAAATGAGCAGTTCTTC. This gives the protein CASSTGTTINEQFF.